The source of this TCR beta chain is a study of cytomegalovirus exposure and HLA in healthy donors listed by TCRdb under 2017. Background for the entire study: In an earlier analysis of approximately 640 of the donors, under 300 Gb of sequence data and some 120 million unique TCR beta sequences from roughly 200 million T cells were reported. On average, around 230,000 unique TCR beta nucleotide sequences were sequenced per donor among 398 genotyped donors of the cohort, with about 19% of those sequences being non-productive. Class I and class II HLA loci were covered by the typing at four-digit resolution. To predict cytomegalovirus infection status, the study brought together high-throughput TCR immunosequencing, statistical association of individual TCRs with disease status, and machine learning. A later genetic analysis used genome-wide SNP genotypes for about three fifths of the 666 donors, treating that subset as a discovery cohort. The study was designed to test whether signatures of past pathogen exposure could be identified by cataloging public T cell receptors. Every repertoire in the discovery cohort had been generated on one and the same sequencing platform. Alongside the repertoire data, information on donor age, sex, ethnicity and CMV serostatus was compiled. To study patterns of TCR occurrence, a later analysis re-analyzed previously published TCR beta repertoires from 700 or so donors and added high-resolution HLA genotyping. Typing coverage varied by locus: 629-630 donors for A, B, C, DRB1 and DQB1; under 550 for DQA1; approximately 610 for DPA1; fewer than 480 for DPB1. About 5 DR-DQ haplotypes were handled as single units for association and clustering, since linkage in the cohort was strong. An earlier analysis of some 600 of the donors applied high-throughput TCR beta sequencing to assess whether each TCR beta V gene segment acted as functional or pseudogenic. Approximately 300 gigabases of sequencing data and roughly 80 million unique TCR sequences made up an early release that covered nearly 650 HLA-typed donors. Using immunosequencing, the study profiled T cell repertoires from 666 subjects and related those repertoires to cytomegalovirus serostatus. Of the 300 to 500 genotyped donors, roughly 80% were placed in the genetic ancestry cluster associated with self-reported Caucasian donors. In the later analysis, no new phenotypic data were used to find candidate immune exposures; instead, reliance was placed on TCR beta sequences and their occurrence across donors. In addition to the first cohort of roughly 670 subjects, a separate validation cohort of approximately 130 different subjects was used. What the authors observed across the whole study: In a later analysis, the rate of TCR association differed among HLA loci, with DRB1 alleles having the most associated TCRs and HLA-C alleles having the fewest. Because some donors lacked HLA typing at each locus, the association tests relied only on the typed subset. An association between a missense DCLRE1C variant and V-gene and J-gene trimming of TCR beta chains was found in a later genetic analysis and replicated in an independent cohort. According to a later analysis, most CMV-associated TCR beta chains appeared to be HLA-restricted, and the HLA associations seemed to be driven largely by CMV exposure. In a later genetic analysis, fewer N-insertions in productive TCRs were reported among donors in an Asian-associated ancestry cluster than the approximately 670-donor mean. Most TCR sequences were seen in very few donors, while some public TCRs were found in many individuals. The earlier analysis of fewer than 750 of the donors excluded around 17 rarely observed V segments, including chromosome 9 orphons, because counts were too low. The authors suggested that the approach could potentially be extended to other disease states and immunological phenotypes. Specific HLA alleles were associated with about 17,000 TCR beta sequences at a false discovery rate of 0.05 in a later analysis. According to a later analysis, parvovirus B19, influenza, CMV and Epstein-Barr virus appeared linked to several top co-occurrence clusters. Because the 87-base-pair reads could not distinguish some IMGT-functional V segments, including TRBV6-2 and TRBV6-3, those segments were excluded. A cluster of highly shared sequence variants was judged likely to be a technical artifact of the sequencing pipeline. Broadly in line with IMGT annotations, most TCR beta V segments showed up in productive rearrangements about 90% or about 30% of the time in an earlier analysis of several hundred of the donors. In a later analysis, HLA-associated TCR beta chains were found to be more clonally expanded and to have lower generation probabilities than equally common non-associated chains. Presence/absence analyses assumed roughly uniform sequencing depth across donors, an assumption that may not hold. The study listed 150 to 200 TCR beta chains as associated with cytomegalovirus. Only TCR beta chains were sequenced in this cohort, and the absence of alpha or paired-chain data limited detectable features. A further reported finding was that TCR beta sequences accurately predicted the HLA-A and HLA-B alleles for most subjects in the first cohort. In vitro tests confirmed that a few of the cytomegalovirus-associated TCR beta chains recognize cytomegalovirus antigens. Linkage disequilibrium might explain the correlated functional status among segregating V segments, but an unknown experimental factor could not be ruled out. Cytomegalovirus status was reported to be diagnosed by the classifier with high specificity and sensitivity in both the original and validation cohorts. Assigning TCR associations to individual alleles was difficult when HLA alleles, especially DR and DQ, strongly co-occurred. The only immune exposure information available for the cohort was CMV serostatus.

Libraries were made using the immunoSEQ multiplex PCR assay. The multiplex PCR relied on a mix of 60 forward primers for TCR Vbeta segments and 13 reverse primers for TCR Jbeta segments. A multiplex PCR assay on genomic DNA amplified the CDR3 region of rearranged TCR beta genes. The Illumina HiSeq System was used to sequence the amplified TCR beta libraries as 87-base-pair reads. The authors' analysis ran thus. Across the 500 to 750 repertoires, a later analysis counted tens of millions of unique TCR beta chains, roughly 11 million of which were shared by at least two donors. To remove PCR and sequencing errors, raw reads were error-corrected and collapsed into unique sequences using a nearest-neighbor algorithm that merged closely related sequences. Alignment of CDR3 sequences to IMGT reference sequences was used to assign V, D and J gene segments. For a sequence to be retained, at least a six-nucleotide match to both a V gene segment and a J gene segment was required. Rearrangements were classified as productive when the CDR3 lacked stop codons and remained in frame with V and J, and all other rearrangements were classified as non-productive. Following IMGT convention, CDR3 was defined as the stretch from the second conserved V-encoded cysteine to the conserved J-encoded phenylalanine. Sequences without an unambiguous match to a single V gene segment were excluded from the earlier analysis of approximately 600 of the donors. An earlier analysis of some 500 of the donors classified V segments as functional when productive rearrangements were above 56.7% and as segregating when the standard deviation between donors was above 5%. A statistical classification framework was built for diagnosing cytomegalovirus status from the catalog of TCR beta chain sequences. A later analysis assigned V and J genes by comparing TCR nucleotide sequences with IMGT/GENE-DB human TR gene sequences. In a later analysis, CDR3 sequences and most-parsimonious VDJ recombination scenarios were assigned using the TCRdist pipeline. In a later analysis, every TCR beta chain was defined by the combination of its CDR3 amino acid sequence and its V-gene family, and reads without a unique V-gene family were dropped. In a later analysis, 550 to 650 highly shared, low-generation-probability nucleotide sequences were removed to address suspected cross-contamination and a sequencing artifact. A later analysis calculated a clonal expansion index for each public chain from normalized within-repertoire ranks of inferred template counts. In a later analysis, generation probabilities were computed with a VDJ recombination model fitted to out-of-frame rearrangements, and the resulting probabilities were checked against IGoR. In a later analysis, hypergeometric tests were used to score TCR-TCR, TCR-HLA and TCR-CMV co-occurrence, with a repertoire-size bias correction applied to TCR pairs. In a later analysis, false discovery rates were estimated by permuting HLA or CMV assignments 20 times. In a later analysis, co-occurring TCRs were grouped using DBSCAN, and TCRdist sequence similarity was added for clustering within HLA-allele-positive subsets. For co-occurrence clustering, repertoires with fewer than 30,000 or more than 120,000 public chains were excluded, along with five repertoires with anomalous nucleotide sharing. Here the immuneACCESS table is served through TCRdb, limited to in-frame sequences with V and J called. Missing clones are a known gap in these copies; in checked studies unresolved V genes cover under half, and the rest lacks a known reason. That table gives V, J and clone size, and the DNA gave D and trimming. The sample table records some 200,000 clones; 70% to 80% of these occur just once. In total, the top ten clones hold roughly 2.5% of the sample.

In the case of this clone: It has no known antigen specificity. Base qualities are not recorded, but no much larger clone differs from it by a single base.

In total, around 600 healthy bone marrow donors made up the cohort. At the time of sampling, all cohort members were nominally healthy, though unrecorded immune exposures were likely present. The donor tested CMV seropositive and was one of the 289 seropositive cohort members. Each donor provided a peripheral blood sample, and peripheral blood mononuclear cells were used for TCR beta sequencing. Genomic DNA was extracted from the blood cell samples with the Qiagen DNeasy Blood Extraction Kit. From the germline V gene (reference sequence), CDR1 is MNHEY and CDR2 is SMNVEV. The cysteine opens and the phenylalanine closes a CDR3 of 15 amino acids. Only CDR3 DNA is held: 45 bases, read in frame from base 1. The trim is 4 bases for V and 0 bases for J, with a gap of 12 bases between the germline ends.

The sequenced sample was PBMCs. This sequence originates from a woman aged 60 to 75 in good health and CMV-seropositive. The V and J segments used are TRBV27 and TRBJ2-5; possibly the D gene is TRBD1, per 5 matching bases. Read as DNA, the sequence is TGTGCCAGCAGTTCCCGACAGACAGACCAAGAGACCCAGTACTTC. This gives the protein CASSSRQTDQETQYF.